The clone carrying this TCR beta chain was detected ten times or more. The target antigen is unknown. TCRdb processed the reads anew with MiXCR; each CDR3 protein has one entry. Here the sample spans about 9,000 distinct CDR3 sequences, roughly 15% being singletons. The source of the sample is a study of liver allograft versus peripheral blood T cells. Study in general: A comparison was made between T cell receptor repertoires in transplanted livers and those in recipients' peripheral blood.

CDR1 and CDR2 from the germline V gene are DFQATT and SNEGSKA (reference sequence). V was shortened by 4 bases and J by 5 bases, with 15 bases between the two germline ends. This CDR3 is 14 amino acids long. Overall study findings and caveats: Differences were reported between the T cell receptor repertoires inside liver allografts and those that were detected in peripheral blood.

This chain connects TRBV20-1 to TRBJ1-5; D uncertain. The receptor's source is a human patient who had a liver transplant. Some T cells may originate from the graft donor. In DNA form, the CDR3 reads TGCAGTGCTACCAGCGCCCGACGGGATCAGCCCCAGCATTTT. Encoded protein: CSATSARRDQPQHF.